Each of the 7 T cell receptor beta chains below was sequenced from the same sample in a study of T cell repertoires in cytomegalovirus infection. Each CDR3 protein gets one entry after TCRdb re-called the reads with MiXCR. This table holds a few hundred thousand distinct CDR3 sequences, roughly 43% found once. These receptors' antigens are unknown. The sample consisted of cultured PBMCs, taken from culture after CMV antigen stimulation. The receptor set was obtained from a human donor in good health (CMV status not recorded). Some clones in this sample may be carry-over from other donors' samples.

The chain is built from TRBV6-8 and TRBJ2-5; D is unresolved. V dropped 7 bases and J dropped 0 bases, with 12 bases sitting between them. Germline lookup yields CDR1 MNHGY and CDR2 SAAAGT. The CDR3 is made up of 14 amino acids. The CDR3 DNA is TGTGCCAGCATTGGCTCAAAGTACCAAGAGACCCAGTACTTC. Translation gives CASIGSKYQETQYF.

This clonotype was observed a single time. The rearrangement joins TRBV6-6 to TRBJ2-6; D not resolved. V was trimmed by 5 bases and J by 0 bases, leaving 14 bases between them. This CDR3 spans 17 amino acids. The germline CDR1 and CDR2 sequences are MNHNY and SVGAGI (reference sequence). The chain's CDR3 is CASSLLNTASGANVLTF. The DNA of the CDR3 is TGTGCCAGCAGTCTGCTAAACACGGCCTCTGGGGCCAACGTCCTGACTTTC.

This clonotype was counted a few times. CDR3 nucleotide sequence: TGTGCCATCAGTGAGGTGGGAGAGGGGGTGAACGAGCAGTACTTC. This sequence encodes CAISEVGEGVNEQYF. V usage is TRBV10-3 and J usage is TRBJ2-7; D perhaps matches TRBD1 (6 bases). The V gene lost 2 bases and the J gene lost 5 bases, with 16 bases spanning the gap. There are 15 residues in the CDR3. CDR1 and CDR2 (germline): ENHRY, SYGVKD.

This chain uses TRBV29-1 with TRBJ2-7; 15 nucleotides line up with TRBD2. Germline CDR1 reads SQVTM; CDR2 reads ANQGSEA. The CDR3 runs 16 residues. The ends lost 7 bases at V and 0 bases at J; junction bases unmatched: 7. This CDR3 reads CSALGTSGGLSYEQYF. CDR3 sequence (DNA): TGCAGCGCCTTGGGGACTAGCGGGGGGCTCTCCTACGAGCAGTACTTC.

DNA of the CDR3: TGTGCCAGCAGTGAATTGGGGACTACTAATTCACCCCTCCACTTT. This codes for CASSELGTTNSPLHF. The gene calls are TRBV25-1 and TRBJ1-6; possibly TRBD1 for D (5 bases). This CDR3 has 15 residues. Looked up from germline, CDR1 is MGHDK and CDR2 is SYGVNS. With 1 base removed from V and 6 bases from J, the gap between germline ends came to 10 bases.

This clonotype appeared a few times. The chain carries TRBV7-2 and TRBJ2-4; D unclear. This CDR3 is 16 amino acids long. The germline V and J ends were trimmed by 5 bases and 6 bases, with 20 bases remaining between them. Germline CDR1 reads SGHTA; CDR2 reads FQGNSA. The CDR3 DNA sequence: TGTGCCAGCAGCACCCCCGTCGCCCCCCTGGGAAACATTCAGTACTTC. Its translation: CASSTPVAPLGNIQYF.

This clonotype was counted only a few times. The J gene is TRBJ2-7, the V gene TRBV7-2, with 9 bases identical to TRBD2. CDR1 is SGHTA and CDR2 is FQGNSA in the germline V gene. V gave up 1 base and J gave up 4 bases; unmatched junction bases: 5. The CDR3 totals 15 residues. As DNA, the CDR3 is TGTGCCAGCAGCTTAGGGGCGGGAGGGTTTTACGAGCAGTACTTC. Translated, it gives CASSLGAGGFYEQYF.